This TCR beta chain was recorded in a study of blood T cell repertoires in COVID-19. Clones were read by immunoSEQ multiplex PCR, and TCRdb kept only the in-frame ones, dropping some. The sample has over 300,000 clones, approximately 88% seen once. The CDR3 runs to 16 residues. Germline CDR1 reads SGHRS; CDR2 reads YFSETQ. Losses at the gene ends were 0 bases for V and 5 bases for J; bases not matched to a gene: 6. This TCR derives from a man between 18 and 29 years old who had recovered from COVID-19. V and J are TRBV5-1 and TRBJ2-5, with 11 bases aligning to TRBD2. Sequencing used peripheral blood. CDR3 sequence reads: CASSLGASGGLETQYF. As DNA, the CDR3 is TGCGCCAGCAGCTTGGGCGCTAGCGGGGGGTTGGAGACCCAGTACTTC.